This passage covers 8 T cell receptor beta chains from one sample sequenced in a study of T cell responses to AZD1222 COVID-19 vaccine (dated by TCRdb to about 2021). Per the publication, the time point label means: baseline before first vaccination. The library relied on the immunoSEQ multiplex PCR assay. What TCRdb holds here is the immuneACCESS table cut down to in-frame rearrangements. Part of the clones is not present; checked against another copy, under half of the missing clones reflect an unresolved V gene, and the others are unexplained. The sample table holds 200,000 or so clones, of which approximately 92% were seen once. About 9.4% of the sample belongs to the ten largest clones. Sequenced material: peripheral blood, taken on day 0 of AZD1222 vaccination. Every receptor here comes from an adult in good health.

This CDR3 reads CSVLGPDEAFF. In DNA form, the CDR3 reads TGCAGTGTTTTGGGGCCAGATGAAGCTTTCTTT. This chain links TRBV20-1 with TRBJ1-1; tentatively, D is TRBD1 (5 bases). This CDR3 is built from 11 residues. CDR1 is DFQATT, CDR2 SNEGSKA, per germline (reference sequence). Trimming took 7 bases from V and 7 from J, leaving 13 bases between them.

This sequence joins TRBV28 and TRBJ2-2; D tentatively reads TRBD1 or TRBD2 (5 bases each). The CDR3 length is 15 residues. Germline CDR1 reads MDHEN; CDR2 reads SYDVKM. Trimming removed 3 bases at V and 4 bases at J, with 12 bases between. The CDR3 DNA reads TGTGCCAGCAGTTTTCGAGGGGCGGGCACCGGGGAGCTGTTTTTT. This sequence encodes CASSFRGAGTGELFF.

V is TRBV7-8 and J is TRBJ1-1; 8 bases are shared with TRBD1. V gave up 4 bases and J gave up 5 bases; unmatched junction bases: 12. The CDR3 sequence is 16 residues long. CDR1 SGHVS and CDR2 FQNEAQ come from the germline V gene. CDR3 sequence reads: CASSSPMTGVVTEAFF. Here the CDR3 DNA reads TGTGCCAGCAGCTCGCCGATGACAGGGGTGGTAACTGAAGCTTTCTTT.

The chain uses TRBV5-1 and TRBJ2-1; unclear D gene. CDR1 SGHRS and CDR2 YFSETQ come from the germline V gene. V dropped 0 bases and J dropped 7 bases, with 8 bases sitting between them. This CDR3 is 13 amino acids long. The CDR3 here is CASSLVDRNEQFF. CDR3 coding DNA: TGCGCCAGCAGCTTGGTAGACCGTAATGAGCAGTTCTTC. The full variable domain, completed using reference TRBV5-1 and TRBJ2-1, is KAGVTQTPRYLIKTRGQQVTLSCSPISGHRSVSWYQQTPGQGLQFLFEYFSETQRNKGNFPGRFSGRQFSNSRSEMNVSTLELGDSALYLCASSLVDRNEQFFGPGTRLTVL.

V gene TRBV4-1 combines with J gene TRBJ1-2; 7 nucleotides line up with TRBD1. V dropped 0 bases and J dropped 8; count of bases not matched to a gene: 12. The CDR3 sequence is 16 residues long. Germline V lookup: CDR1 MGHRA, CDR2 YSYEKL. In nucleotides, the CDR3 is TGCGCCAGCAGCCAAGAGGAGGTAGGACAGGATGAGGGCTACACCTTC. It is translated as CASSQEEVGQDEGYTF.

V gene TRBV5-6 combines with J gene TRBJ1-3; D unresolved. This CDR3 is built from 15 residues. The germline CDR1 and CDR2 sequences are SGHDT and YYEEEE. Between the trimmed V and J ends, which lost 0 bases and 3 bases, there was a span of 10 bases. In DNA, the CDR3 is TGTGCCAGCAGCTTGGACACCGGAGGTGGAAACACCATATATTTT. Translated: CASSLDTGGGNTIYF.

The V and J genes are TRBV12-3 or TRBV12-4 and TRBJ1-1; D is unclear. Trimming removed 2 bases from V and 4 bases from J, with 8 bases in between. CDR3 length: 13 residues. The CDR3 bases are TGTGCCAGCAGTTTAACATGGCCCACTGAAGCTTTCTTT. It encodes CASSLTWPTEAFF.

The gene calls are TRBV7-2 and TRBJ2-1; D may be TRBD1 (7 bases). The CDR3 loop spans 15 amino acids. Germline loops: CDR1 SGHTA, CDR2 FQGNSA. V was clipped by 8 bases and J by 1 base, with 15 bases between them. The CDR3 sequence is CASVEGASSYNEQFF. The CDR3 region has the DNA TGTGCCAGCGTGGAGGGGGCGAGTTCCTACAATGAGCAGTTCTTC.